This TCR beta chain was observed in a study of T cell repertoires in cytomegalovirus infection. Study-level background: HLA-B-restricted CMV epitopes that are well studied, plus recently identified HLA-C-restricted ones, were used by the study. Public TCR beta signature analysis indicated the presence of both CMV infection and matching HLA type. Findings of the study overall: Dominant in the ex vivo response were TCR beta clonotypes restricted by HLA-C and specific for CMV. Using cumulative public TCR beta family frequency, the authors identified those who carried CMV together with the relevant HLA.

TCRdb fed the reads into MiXCR, producing one record per CDR3 protein. This table holds about 770,000 distinct CDR3 sequences, about 28% found once. This clonotype was found a few times. Its specificity is unknown. The CDR3 runs 15 residues. V gave up 2 bases and J gave up 5 bases, with 13 bases separating them. CDR1 LGHNT and CDR2 FRNRAP come from the germline V gene. The specimen comprised cultured CD8+ T cells from PBMCs, sampled from culture after CMV antigen stimulation. This chain joins TRBV12-5 and TRBJ2-1; tentative D call: TRBD1 (6 bases). This TCR was recovered from a human donor in good health (CMV status not recorded). Some clones in this sample may be carry-over from other donors' samples. The CDR3 loop reads CASGLSEGHHNEQFF. Written as DNA, the CDR3 is TGTGCTAGTGGTTTGTCTGAGGGACACCACAATGAGCAGTTCTTC.